These 21 T cell receptor beta chains were all obtained from the same sample, sequenced in a study of cytomegalovirus exposure and HLA in healthy donors. Primers for the PCR totalled 60 Vbeta and 13 Jbeta. This table comes from immunoSEQ multiplex PCR, and its TCRdb copy is limited to in-frame clones, with some not included. The sample yields 150,000 or so clones, around 67% seen once. Sequencing was done on a sample of PBMCs. All receptors derive from a man aged 18-30 years in good health and CMV-seropositive.

This clone was recorded only once. The chain joins TRBV7-8 to TRBJ2-5; TRBD1 matches at 7 bases. Germline CDR1 reads SGHVS; CDR2 reads FQNEAQ. This CDR3 has 14 amino acids. V lost 3 bases, J lost 5 bases, and 6 bases stayed unmatched. This CDR3 is CASSFSTRGETQYF. The CDR3 DNA sequence: TGTGCCAGCAGCTTTTCGACCAGGGGGGAGACCCAGTACTTC.

The rearrangement uses TRBV27 and TRBJ2-7; 7 bases align to TRBD2. The CDR3 runs 14 residues. J was trimmed by 6 bases and V by 6 bases; bases with no gene match: 11. Germline V gives CDR1 MNHEY, CDR2 SMNVEV (reference sequence). This chain's CDR3 is CASSPASGKLEQYF. The DNA for the CDR3 is TGTGCCAGCAGCCCGGCCAGCGGGAAGCTCGAGCAGTACTTC.

This clone was counted only a few times. This sequence joins TRBV5-6 and TRBJ2-3, with 7 positions matching TRBD1. Germline assignment: CDR1 SGHDT and CDR2 YYEEEE. The junction had 8 bases not matched to a gene; V was cut back by 1 base and J by 0 bases. The CDR3 has 17 residues. The DNA of the CDR3 is TGTGCCAGCAGCTTGAACGGGGACAGCTCTAGCACAGATACGCAGTATTTT. Its translation is CASSLNGDSSSTDTQYF.

V and J are TRBV5-1 and TRBJ1-1; D not resolved. This CDR3 region has 12 residues. V lost 8 bases, J lost 3 bases, and 11 bases lay in between. Germline V gene lookup returns CDR1 SGHRS and CDR2 YFSETQ. The DNA of the CDR3 is TGCGCCAGTAGGAGCACGGACACTGAAGCTTTCTTT. The encoded protein is CASRSTDTEAFF.

The genes are TRBV28 and TRBJ2-3; 7 bases are shared with TRBD1. CDR1 MDHEN and CDR2 SYDVKM come from the germline V gene. J lost 2 bases, V lost 4 bases, and 3 bases had no gene match. The CDR3 is made up of 14 amino acids. The CDR3: CASSSTGDTDTQYF. CDR3 nucleotides: TGTGCCAGCAGTTCCACAGGGGACACAGATACGCAGTATTTT. The variable domain in full, with the rest retrieved from reference TRBV28 and TRBJ2-3, is DVKVTQSSRYLVKRTGEKVFLECVQDMDHENMFWYRQDPGLGLRLIYFSYDVKMKEKGDIPEGYSVSREKKERFSLILESASTNQTSMYLCASSSTGDTDTQYFGPGTRLTVL.

V usage is TRBV27 and J usage is TRBJ2-7, with 16 nucleotides matching TRBD2. The CDR3 is 17 residues long. Trimming took 6 bases from V and 5 from J; bases not matched to a gene: 10. CDR1 is MNHEY and CDR2 is SMNVEV in the germline V gene (reference sequence). CDR3 in DNA: TGTGCCAGCAGCCTGGGACTAGCGGGAGGGCCGAGGAACGAGCAGTACTTC. It yields the protein CASSLGLAGGPRNEQYF.

V is TRBV28 and J is TRBJ2-1, with D possibly being TRBD2 (6 bases). The CDR3 is 16 residues long. Per the germline V gene, CDR1 is MDHEN and CDR2 is SYDVKM. V lost 4 bases, J lost 0 bases, and 13 bases lay in between. The CDR3 DNA reads as TGTGCCAGCAGTTCCGGGACTTCAAGCTCCTACAATGAGCAGTTCTTC. This sequence encodes CASSSGTSSSYNEQFF.

The chain carries TRBV6-1 and TRBJ2-7; perhaps TRBD2 as D (5 bases). Germline CDR1 reads MNHNS; CDR2 reads SASEGT. Trimming shortened V by 7 bases and J by 0 bases, and 13 bases separated the two germline ends. The CDR3 is 14 amino acids. The CDR3 protein is CASKGVLLSYEQYF. CDR3 DNA sequence: TGTGCCAGCAAGGGAGTTCTGCTCTCCTACGAGCAGTACTTC.

V is TRBV10-3 and J is TRBJ1-5, with 8 bases aligning to TRBD1. The CDR3 extends over 15 amino acids. The V gene end was trimmed by 2 bases and the J gene end by 8 bases; junction bases not matched to a gene: 8. The germline V gene encodes CDR1 ENHRY and CDR2 SYGVKD. The CDR3 coding sequence is TGTGCCATCAGTGAGCCCGGGACAGGTCAGGAGCCCCAGCATTTT. The encoded protein is CAISEPGTGQEPQHF.

The chain joins TRBV4-2 to TRBJ1-4, with unresolved D. Germline-derived CDR1 and CDR2 are LGHNA and YNFKEQ. This CDR3 has 13 amino acids. The V end lost 3 bases, the J end lost 7 bases, and 9 bases lay between the germline ends. CDR3 protein: CASSQSAGEKLFF. DNA for the CDR3: TGTGCCAGCAGCCAGTCGGCGGGTGAAAAACTGTTTTTT.

The chain links TRBV28 to TRBJ1-5; 7 bases match TRBD1. Looked up from germline, CDR1 is MDHEN and CDR2 is SYDVKM. This CDR3 comprises 14 residues. After removal of 3 bases from V and 7 bases from J, the junction contained 6 bases not matched to a gene. CDR3 sequence reads: CASSFTGDGQPQHF. The CDR3 coding sequence is TGTGCCAGCAGTTTCACAGGGGATGGACAGCCCCAGCATTTT.

V usage is TRBV5-5 and J usage is TRBJ1-2; D gene unclear. V was trimmed by 4 bases and J by 0 bases, leaving 7 bases between them. Germline assignment: CDR1 SGHKS and CDR2 YYEKEE (reference sequence). CDR3 length: 13 residues. Here the CDR3 DNA reads TGTGCCAGCAGCGCGAGTACTAACTATGGCTACACCTTC. Translation: CASSASTNYGYTF.

The genes are TRBV28 and TRBJ1-4; D remains ambiguous. The CDR3 consists of 14 residues. Germline values: CDR1 MDHEN, CDR2 SYDVKM. V lost 7 bases and J lost 10, with 19 bases in between. CDR3 amino acids: CASTGGGRSGKLFF. The CDR3 nucleotides are TGTGCCAGCACTGGTGGCGGAAGATCCGGAAAACTGTTTTTT.

The chain combines TRBV4-2 with TRBJ2-3; TRBD2 matches at 8 bases. The CDR3 extends over 17 amino acids. Germline V gene data show CDR1 as LGHNA and CDR2 as YNFKEQ. V trimming: 1 base; J trimming: 0 bases; junction bases outside the gene matches: 6. This CDR3 reads CASSQASGGFSTDTQYF. The DNA of the CDR3 is TGTGCCAGCAGCCAAGCCAGCGGGGGCTTTAGCACAGATACGCAGTATTTT.

The rearrangement links TRBV7-3 to TRBJ2-2; D ambiguous. CDR1 is SGHTA, CDR2 FQGTGA, per germline. The CDR3 contains 12 residues. V was shortened by 5 bases and J by 7 bases, with 8 bases between the two germline ends. In DNA form, the CDR3 reads TGTGCCAGCAGCAGCCGAGTCGGGGAGCTGTTTTTT. Translation: CASSSRVGELFF.

This rearrangement joins TRBV11-2 to TRBJ1-2; 7 nucleotides match TRBD1. The CDR3 has 15 residues. Germline V gene sequence: CDR1 SGHAT, CDR2 FQNNGV. J gave up 7 bases and V 4 bases, and 12 bases lay outside the gene matches. In nucleotides, the CDR3 is TGTGCCAGCAGCTCCAAAGTAGGGGGCGCGAGTGGCTACACCTTC. Amino acids: CASSSKVGGASGYTF.

V is TRBV27 and J is TRBJ1-6; 7 bases agree with TRBD1. Germline CDR1 reads MNHEY; CDR2 reads SMNVEV (reference sequence). CDR3 length: 15 residues. V lost 3 bases to trimming and J lost 7 bases; unmatched junction nucleotides: 6. The CDR3 loop reads CASSFVGGRNSPLHF. The CDR3 DNA is TGTGCCAGCAGTTTCGTAGGGGGCAGGAATTCACCCCTCCACTTT.

This chain links TRBV5-1 with TRBJ2-1; 9 bases align to TRBD1. This CDR3 comprises 15 residues. Looked up from germline, CDR1 is SGHRS and CDR2 is YFSETQ. Trimming cost V 4 bases and J 8 bases; bases outside gene matches: 10. Here the CDR3 DNA reads TGCGCCAGCAGCCGCCCGGGACAGGGTACACATGAGCAGTTCTTC. It yields the protein CASSRPGQGTHEQFF.

This chain uses TRBV19 with TRBJ1-2, with 9 bases matching TRBD1. V lost 4 bases to trimming and J lost 3 bases; unmatched junction nucleotides: 6. Looked up from germline, CDR1 is LNHDA and CDR2 is SQIVND (reference sequence). The CDR3 is made up of 15 amino acids. This CDR3 is CASSTSGTGHYGYTF. CDR3 nucleotides: TGTGCCAGTAGTACGTCCGGGACAGGGCACTATGGCTACACCTTC.

This clone has only one observation. The rearrangement uses TRBV7-2 and TRBJ1-6; D remains unclear. The V and J ends lost 0 bases and 2 bases respectively, with 2 bases between them. CDR1 SGHTA and CDR2 FQGNSA come from the germline V gene. CDR3 length equals 14 residues. The DNA of the CDR3 is TGTGCCAGCAGCTTAGCTACCTATAATTCACCCCTCCACTTT. Its translation: CASSLATYNSPLHF.

The CDR3 DNA follows: TGCAGCGTTGAAGCACGGACAGGGGTAAACACCGGGGAGCTGTTTTTT. It is translated as CSVEARTGVNTGELFF. The chain carries TRBV29-1 and TRBJ2-2; 9 nucleotides match TRBD1. Trimming took 1 base from V and 2 from J; bases not matched to a gene: 5. The CDR3 is 16 amino acids. The germline V gene encodes CDR1 SQVTM and CDR2 ANQGSEA.